A selection of T cell receptor beta chains follows, all from one sample in a study of T cells in Graves' hyperthyroidism and ophthalmopathy. Each CDR3 protein is one row after TCRdb ran MiXCR on the multiplex PCR reads. The sample records some 770,000 distinct CDR3 sequences, less than 20% being singletons. Sequencing input: blood. Receptors originate from a man aged 18 to 30 with Graves' hyperthyroidism. CDR3s include the opening cysteine and the closing phenylalanine or tryptophan. The D gene is left open where the match is weak. Size is stated for part of the rows, as once, few or many counts, or as a class when the clone is expanded.

j_gene	abundance	d_gene	v_gene	CDR3aa	CDR3nt
TRBJ2-7	few	TRBD2	TRBV11-2	CASSPTASGRIYEQYF	TGTGCCAGCAGCCCGACCGCTAGCGGGAGGATTTACGAGCAGTACTTC
TRBJ2-3	few	.	TRBV12-3/TRBV12-4	CASRPTFWGSLTDTQYF	TGTGCCAGCAGACCCACCTTTTGGGGAAGTCTCACAGATACGCAGTATTTT
TRBJ2-1	many	TRBD2	TRBV5-1	CASAVWEGPNEQFF	TGCGCCAGCGCCGTGTGGGAGGGCCCGAATGAGCAGTTCTTC
TRBJ2-7	few	TRBD2	TRBV6-5	CASSSRLAGVEQYF	TGTGCCAGCAGTTCGAGGCTAGCGGGAGTCGAGCAGTACTTC
TRBJ2-6	.	.	TRBV27	CASSLSPGTIPRGANVLTF	TGTGCCAGCAGTTTATCGCCCGGGACAATCCCCCGTGGGGCCAACGTCCTGACTTTC
TRBJ2-1	.	.	TRBV18	CASSPLTRGSYNEQFF	TGTGCCAGCTCACCGCTTACGCGGGGCTCCTACAATGAGCAGTTCTTC
TRBJ1-1	many	.	TRBV3-1	CASTLGGRGSEAFF	TGTGCCAGCACCTTAGGAGGCAGGGGTTCTGAAGCTTTCTTT
TRBJ2-7	few	.	TRBV7-9	CASSPGRGYYEQYF	TGTGCCAGCAGCCCCGGGAGAGGATATTACGAGCAGTACTTC
TRBJ2-7	many	TRBD2	TRBV20-1	CSAQQGLAIVYEQYF	TGCAGTGCGCAGCAGGGACTAGCGATTGTCTACGAGCAGTACTTC
TRBJ1-1	.	TRBD1	TRBV7-2	CASSADRGYTEAFF	TGTGCCAGCAGCGCGGACAGGGGGTACACTGAAGCTTTCTTT
TRBJ2-7	many	TRBD2	TRBV28	CASRFGRHSYEQYF	TGTGCCTCGCGTTTCGGGAGGCACTCCTACGAGCAGTACTTC
TRBJ2-3	many	.	TRBV29-1	CSDSIQADTQYF	TGCAGCGATTCGATCCAGGCGGATACGCAGTATTTT
TRBJ2-7	many	.	TRBV9	CASSPGGGRTYEQYF	TGTGCCAGCAGCCCAGGGGGGGGGAGAACTTACGAGCAGTACTTC
TRBJ2-3	once	.	TRBV29-1	CSVERGGSTDTQYF	TGCAGCGTTGAAAGGGGGGGTAGCACAGATACGCAGTATTTT
TRBJ2-1	few	.	TRBV4-2	CASSQETSTSRGSGQFF	TGTGCCAGCAGCCAAGAAACGTCGACTAGCAGGGGGTCTGGGCAGTTCTTC
TRBJ1-4	.	.	TRBV11-2	CASSSSRSEKLFF	TGTGCCAGCAGCTCAAGCAGATCGGAAAAACTGTTTTTT
TRBJ2-3	.	.	TRBV27	CASSSGPSRSTDTQYF	TGTGCCAGCAGCTCAGGACCTTCTCGAAGCACAGATACGCAGTATTTT
TRBJ1-1	many	.	TRBV28	CASSRRDRNTEAFF	TGTGCCAGCAGTCGAAGAGACAGGAACACTGAAGCTTTCTTT
TRBJ2-5	many	TRBD1	TRBV7-2	CASSYYGTGGLKETQYF	TGTGCCAGCAGCTACTACGGGACAGGGGGACTAAAGGAGACCCAGTACTTC
TRBJ2-7	many	TRBD2	TRBV20-1	CSATTSGEGYEQYF	TGCAGTGCGACGACTAGCGGGGAGGGCTACGAGCAGTACTTC
TRBJ1-6	few	TRBD1	TRBV28	CASRLHRDRGAIGSSPLHF	TGTGCCAGCAGGCTGCACCGGGACAGGGGCGCTATCGGAAGTTCACCCCTCCACTTT